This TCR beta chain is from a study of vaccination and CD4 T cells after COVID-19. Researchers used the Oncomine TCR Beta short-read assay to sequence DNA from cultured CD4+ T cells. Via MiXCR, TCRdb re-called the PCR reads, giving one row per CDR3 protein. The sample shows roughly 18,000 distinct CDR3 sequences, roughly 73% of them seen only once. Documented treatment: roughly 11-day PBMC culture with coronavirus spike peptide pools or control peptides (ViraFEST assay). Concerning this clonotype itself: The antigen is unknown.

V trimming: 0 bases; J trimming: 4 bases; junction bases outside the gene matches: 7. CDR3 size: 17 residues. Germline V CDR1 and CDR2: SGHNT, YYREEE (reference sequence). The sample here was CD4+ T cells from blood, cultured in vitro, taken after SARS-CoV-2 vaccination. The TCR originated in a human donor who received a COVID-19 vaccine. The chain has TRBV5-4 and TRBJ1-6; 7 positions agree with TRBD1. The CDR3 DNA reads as TGTGCCAGCAGCTTGGCTAAGGGGGCAGGATATAATTCACCCCTCCACTTT. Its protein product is CASSLAKGAGYNSPLHF.